The next 30 T cell receptor beta chains were all read from a single sample in a study of early stage breast cancer tumors. TCRdb's table, derived via immunoSEQ multiplex PCR, lists solely in-frame clones and lacks some. The profile covers about 28,000 clones, with 75% to 90% appearing a single time and roughly 13% taken by the ten largest. The sequenced sample consisted of blood. Receptors originate from a person between 55 and 69 years old with breast cancer.

The chain carries TRBV18 and TRBJ2-1, with 9 bases that match TRBD2. With 4 bases clipped from V and 0 bases from J, the junction kept 1 base outside the gene matches. Germline-derived CDR1 and CDR2 are KGHSH and LQKENI. This CDR3 has 15 residues. The CDR3 protein is CASSLSGSSYNEQFF. The CDR3 DNA reads as TGTGCCAGCTCACTTAGCGGGAGCTCCTACAATGAGCAGTTCTTC.

The V call is TRBV15, the J call TRBJ2-5, with TRBD1 as a possible D gene (6 bases). The V end lost 2 bases, the J end lost 8 bases, and 15 bases lay between the germline ends. Germline CDR1 reads LNHNV; CDR2 reads YYDKDF (reference sequence). CDR3 length: 14 amino acids. The CDR3 loop reads CATSRSDRSDTQYF. The CDR3 nucleotides are TGTGCCACCAGCAGAAGTGACAGGTCGGACACCCAGTACTTC.

This rearrangement joins TRBV7-9 to TRBJ2-3, with TRBD2 identical over 9 bases. The CDR3 has 15 amino acids. Germline V gives CDR1 SEHNR, CDR2 FQNEAQ (reference sequence). V dropped 4 bases and J dropped 0; count of bases not matched to a gene: 2. CDR3 coding DNA: TGTGCCAGCAGCTCTCTAGCGGGAAGCACAGATACGCAGTATTTT. Its translation is CASSSLAGSTDTQYF.

The CDR3 DNA reads TGTGCCAGCAGCTTTAAACAGGGCGGATACACAGATACGCAGTATTTT. Amino acid sequence: CASSFKQGGYTDTQYF. The V and J genes are TRBV11-2 and TRBJ2-3, with a tentative D call TRBD1 (6 bases). Germline-derived CDR1 and CDR2 are SGHAT and FQNNGV. V lost 3 bases and J lost 2, with 15 bases in between. The CDR3 is made up of 16 amino acids.

The rearrangement links TRBV5-1 to TRBJ1-1, with 11 bases lining up with TRBD1. J lost 2 bases, V lost 3 bases, and 6 bases had no gene match. The germline V gene has CDR1 SGHRS and CDR2 YFSETQ. The length of the CDR3 is 16 residues. Here the CDR3 reads CASSSGTGGGNTEAFF. In DNA, the CDR3 is TGCGCCAGCAGCTCGGGGACAGGGGGAGGTAACACTGAAGCTTTCTTT. The full variable domain, rest sourced from reference TRBV5-1 and TRBJ1-1, is KAGVTQTPRYLIKTRGQQVTLSCSPISGHRSVSWYQQTPGQGLQFLFEYFSETQRNKGNFPGRFSGRQFSNSRSEMNVSTLELGDSALYLCASSSGTGGGNTEAFFGQGTRLTVV.

CDR3 residues: CASSTQVNTGELFF. For the CDR3, the DNA is TGTGCCAGTAGTACCCAGGTCAACACCGGGGAGCTGTTTTTT. The chain recombines TRBV19 with TRBJ2-2, with D unclear. Germline CDR1 reads LNHDA; CDR2 reads SQIVND (reference sequence). The CDR3 totals 14 residues. V lost 4 bases and J lost 2, with 8 bases in between.

The chain joins TRBV30 to TRBJ2-1; TRBD1 aligns across 10 bases. V lost 3 bases to trimming and J lost 3 bases; unmatched junction nucleotides: 2. Germline CDR1 reads GTSNPN; CDR2 reads SVGIG (reference sequence). The CDR3 runs 14 residues. CDR3 coding DNA: TGTGCCTGGAGAGGACAGGGGGGCTACAATGAGCAGTTCTTC. Residues: CAWRGQGGYNEQFF.

This clone has only one observation. The chain couples TRBV4-1 to TRBJ2-7; TRBD1 might be the D (5 bases). The CDR3 contains 18 residues. Per the germline V gene, CDR1 is MGHRA and CDR2 is YSYEKL. V was pared by 5 bases and J by 3 bases, with 26 bases between. The CDR3, as DNA: TGCGCCAGCAGCGGGGCCACCGCCCCCCCGAGTGGAAACTACGAGCAGTACTTC. Translating gives CASSGATAPPSGNYEQYF.

The CDR3 here is CASSLAQGGWTGELFF. The CDR3 region has the DNA TGCGCCAGCAGCTTGGCCCAGGGAGGATGGACCGGGGAGCTGTTTTTT. This chain joins TRBV5-1 and TRBJ2-2; possible D gene TRBD2, 6 bases. This CDR3 is built from 16 residues. The V end lost 0 bases, the J end lost 5 bases, and 14 bases lay between the germline ends. Germline values: CDR1 SGHRS, CDR2 YFSETQ.

The chain links TRBV27 to TRBJ2-7, with D possibly matching TRBD2 (5 bases). CDR1 MNHEY and CDR2 SMNVEV come from the germline V gene (reference sequence). Trimming stripped 5 bases from V and 2 bases from J, with 19 bases between. The CDR3 loop spans 16 amino acids. The DNA for the CDR3 is TGTGCCAGCAGTCCAGGTTTGGACTTACTACCCTACGAGCAGTACTTC. Translated, it gives CASSPGLDLLPYEQYF.

This clone was observed a handful of times. This chain joins TRBV18 and TRBJ1-4; D unclear. The germline V gene has CDR1 KGHSH and CDR2 LQKENI. V lost 0 bases, J lost 8 bases, and 16 bases lay in between. The CDR3 totals 16 residues. The CDR3 loop is CASSPPEAPSGEKLFF. The CDR3 DNA is TGTGCCAGCTCACCACCTGAGGCCCCCTCGGGGGAAAAACTGTTTTTT.

This chain connects TRBV2 to TRBJ2-7; TRBD1 agrees at 9 bases. Germline V gives CDR1 SNHLY, CDR2 FYNNEI. Trimming removed 7 bases from V and 1 base from J; junction bases left unmatched: 5. The CDR3 is 14 amino acids. The CDR3 DNA is TGTGCCAGCACTGGGGGACAGGGTTCCTACGAGCAGTACTTC. It specifies CASTGGQGSYEQYF.

The gene calls are TRBV7-3 and TRBJ2-3; TRBD2 is a possible D gene (5 bases). This CDR3 spans 15 amino acids. Trimming removed 3 bases from V and 2 bases from J, with 12 bases in between. CDR1 and CDR2 from the germline V gene are SGHTA and FQGTGA. The CDR3 DNA is TGTGCCAGCAGCTTGGCTAGCCGACACACAGATACGCAGTATTTT. Residues: CASSLASRHTDTQYF.

The chain carries TRBV30 and TRBJ1-5; D is uncertain. V was clipped by 8 bases and J by 2 bases, with 16 bases between them. Germline V CDR1 and CDR2: GTSNPN, SVGIG (reference sequence). There are 14 residues in the CDR3. CDR3 in DNA: TGTGCCGGGAAGGCGGCCGGGGGCAATCAGCCCCAGCATTTT. Translated, it gives CAGKAAGGNQPQHF.

The chain employs TRBV28 and TRBJ1-1; TRBD1 might be the D (6 bases). The V gene's germline CDR1 is MDHEN and CDR2 SYDVKM. The CDR3 length is 13 residues. V dropped 1 base and J dropped 7 bases, with 10 bases sitting between them. CDR3 residues: CASSLSLQGEAFF. The DNA of the CDR3 is TGTGCCAGCAGTTTATCTTTACAGGGTGAAGCTTTCTTT.

V usage is TRBV30 and J usage is TRBJ2-3; no definite D call. In germline, CDR1 is GTSNPN, CDR2 SVGIG (reference sequence). CDR3 length equals 13 residues. V lost 0 bases to trimming and J lost 0 bases, with 4 bases between them. The CDR3 sequence: CAWSVLSTDTQYF. CDR3 coding DNA: TGTGCCTGGAGTGTACTCAGCACAGATACGCAGTATTTT.

The genes are TRBV4-3 and TRBJ1-5; 10 bases are a match to TRBD1. The germline gives CDR1 LGHNA, CDR2 YSLEER. This CDR3 has 17 residues. Losses at the gene ends were 0 bases for V and 6 bases for J; bases not matched to a gene: 8. The CDR3 spells CASSQDWDRGGGQPQHF. The DNA of the CDR3 is TGCGCCAGCAGCCAAGATTGGGACAGGGGAGGGGGTCAGCCCCAGCATTTT.

This sequence joins TRBV29-1 and TRBJ2-7; D is uncertain. Trimming cost V 4 bases and J 0 bases, with 13 bases left between them. The CDR3 runs 14 residues. Germline-derived CDR1 and CDR2 are SQVTM and ANQGSEA. The CDR3 bases are TGCAGCGTTGGGGTTGGCGGAGTCTCCTACGAGCAGTACTTC. It codes for CSVGVGGVSYEQYF.

The rearrangement links TRBV9 to TRBJ2-7; 15 positions agree with TRBD2. Trimming took 0 bases from V and 4 from J; bases not matched to a gene: 8. The CDR3 has 18 amino acids. The V gene's germline CDR1 is SGDLS and CDR2 YYNGEE. CDR3 sequence: CASSVEGTSGRNGYEQYF. The DNA for the CDR3 is TGTGCCAGCAGCGTAGAGGGGACTAGCGGGAGGAATGGTTACGAGCAGTACTTC.

The genes are TRBV18 and TRBJ2-5; D gene uncertain. This CDR3 region has 13 residues. The V and J ends lost 3 bases and 3 bases respectively, with 8 bases between them. Germline-derived CDR1 and CDR2 are KGHSH and LQKENI. CDR3 sequence (DNA): TGTGCCAGCTCACCCTCACCGGAAGAGACCCAGTACTTC. Translated: CASSPSPEETQYF.

The gene calls are TRBV10-3 and TRBJ2-5; 9 bases agree with TRBD2. J lost 5 bases, V lost 4 bases, and 8 bases had no gene match. This CDR3 is built from 15 residues. Germline CDR1 reads ENHRY; CDR2 reads SYGVKD. CDR3 residues: CAISGVSGSSETQYF. The CDR3 DNA sequence: TGTGCCATCAGTGGAGTTAGCGGGAGTTCTGAGACCCAGTACTTC.

The CDR3 region has the DNA TGTGCCAGCAGCCTTCGGACTAGCGGGAGGTTAAGGTCCTACGAGCAGTACTTC. This gives the protein CASSLRTSGRLRSYEQYF. The chain couples TRBV28 to TRBJ2-7, with 14 bases lining up with TRBD2. The V gene's germline CDR1 is MDHEN and CDR2 SYDVKM. This CDR3 contains 18 residues. The V gene end was trimmed by 6 bases and the J gene end by 1 base; junction bases not matched to a gene: 11.

The CDR3 spells CASSHRVMGETQYF. The CDR3, as DNA: TGTGCCAGCAGCCACAGGGTAATGGGAGAGACCCAGTACTTC. The V gene is TRBV7-8, the J gene TRBJ2-5; D may be TRBD1 (6 bases). The CDR3 covers 14 residues. V lost 5 bases to trimming and J lost 4 bases, with 14 bases between them. Germline CDR1 is SGHVS and CDR2 is FQNEAQ.

The chain combines TRBV19 with TRBJ1-3; 9 nucleotides agree with TRBD1. This CDR3 region has 17 residues. Germline-derived CDR1 and CDR2 are LNHDA and SQIVND (reference sequence). J lost 0 bases, V lost 7 bases, and 10 bases had no gene match. For the CDR3, the DNA is TGTGCCAGTACCCGGACAGGGGCTGTGAGCTCTGGAAACACCATATATTTT. Translating gives CASTRTGAVSSGNTIYF.

The rearrangement uses TRBV5-1 and TRBJ2-7, with D possibly matching TRBD2 (6 bases). The CDR3 has 13 amino acids. Looked up from germline, CDR1 is SGHRS and CDR2 is YFSETQ. V lost 5 bases to trimming and J lost 1 base, with 10 bases between them. CDR3 in DNA: TGCGCCAGCAGGGAGGGAAAGTCCTACGAGCAGTACTTC. It is translated as CASREGKSYEQYF. The full variable domain, in which reference TRBV5-1 and TRBJ2-7 provide the parts outside the CDR3, is KAGVTQTPRYLIKTRGQQVTLSCSPISGHRSVSWYQQTPGQGLQFLFEYFSETQRNKGNFPGRFSGRQFSNSRSEMNVSTLELGDSALYLCASREGKSYEQYFGPGTRLTVT.

This clone was counted only a few times. The chain carries TRBV7-9 and TRBJ1-2; D gene unclear. CDR1 is SEHNR, CDR2 FQNEAQ, per germline (reference sequence). Trimming removed 8 bases at V and 0 bases at J, with 10 bases between. The CDR3 has 13 amino acids. The CDR3 nucleotides read TGTGCCAGCGCCCAGGAGGCTAACTATGGCTACACCTTC. Encoded protein: CASAQEANYGYTF. Filled out from reference TRBV7-9 and TRBJ1-2, the complete variable domain reads DTGVSQNPRHKITKRGQNVTFRCDPISEHNRLYWYRQTLGQGPEFLTYFQNEAQLEKSRLLSDRFSAERPKGSFSTLEIQRTEQGDSAMYLCASAQEANYGYTFGSGTRLTVV.

In this sample, this clone turned up once. J is TRBJ2-2 and V is TRBV30; 7 bases match TRBD2. J was trimmed by 5 bases and V by 3 bases; bases with no gene match: 3. Looked up from germline, CDR1 is GTSNPN and CDR2 is SVGIG (reference sequence). CDR3 length equals 13 residues. The chain's CDR3 is CAWRLGGTGELFF. The CDR3, as DNA: TGTGCCTGGAGGCTGGGGGGGACCGGGGAGCTGTTTTTT.

The rearrangement uses TRBV30 and TRBJ1-2; D is unresolved. Trimming stripped 0 bases from V and 8 bases from J, with 13 bases between. Germline V gives CDR1 GTSNPN, CDR2 SVGIG (reference sequence). The CDR3 has 13 amino acids. The DNA for the CDR3 is TGTGCCTGGAGTGTAATTCTTGGAGGCGGCTACACCTTC. Its protein is CAWSVILGGGYTF.

V and J are TRBV19 and TRBJ1-2; 10 nucleotides agree with TRBD1. The CDR3 is made up of 11 amino acids. The germline gives CDR1 LNHDA, CDR2 SQIVND (reference sequence). Losses at the gene ends were 10 bases for V and 8 bases for J; bases not matched to a gene: 4. Here the CDR3 DNA reads TGTGCCACCCTGGACAGGGGGGGCTACACCTTC. Its translation is CATLDRGGYTF.

This sequence joins TRBV7-8 and TRBJ1-4; TRBD1 aligns across 7 bases. CDR3 size: 15 residues. Germline values: CDR1 SGHVS, CDR2 FQNEAQ. The J segment lost 8 bases and the V segment lost 0 bases, leaving 6 bases of the junction unmatched. As DNA, the CDR3 is TGTGCCAGCAGCTTAGCCGGGACAGAGGGAGAAAAACTGTTTTTT. It encodes CASSLAGTEGEKLFF. Using reference TRBV7-8 and TRBJ1-4 for the parts outside the CDR3, the full variable domain is GAGVSQSPRYKVAKRGQDVALRCDPISGHVSLFWYQQALGQGPEFLTYFQNEAQLDKSGLPSDRFFAERPEGSVSTLKIQRTQQEDSAVYLCASSLAGTEGEKLFFGSGTQLSVL.